One sample yielded the 30 T cell receptor beta chains listed below, sequenced in a study of OX40 agonist ivuxolimab in advanced cancers. Only in-frame clones appear in the TCRdb table, and some are missing; sequencing was by immunoSEQ multiplex PCR. The sample lists approximately 69,000 clones, 85% to 90% occurring once. Sequencing was performed on CD4+ or CD8+ T cells sorted from blood, taken in a trial of the OX40 agonist ivuxolimab. These receptors originate from an adult with an advanced solid tumor such as melanoma, head and neck, liver or kidney cancer.

The chain uses TRBV5-5 and TRBJ2-7; the D gene is possibly TRBD1 (5 bases). Between the trimmed V and J ends, which lost 2 bases and 2 bases, there was a span of 11 bases. CDR1 and CDR2 from the germline V gene are SGHKS and YYEKEE (reference sequence). This CDR3 is 14 amino acids long. CDR3 in DNA: TGTGCCAGCAGCTTACAGACAGCAACCTACGAGCAGTACTTC. Translated, it gives CASSLQTATYEQYF.

CDR3 sequence (DNA): TGTGCCAGCAGCTTACGGACTACTTTTGGGGAGCAGTACTTC. This translates into CASSLRTTFGEQYF. The gene calls are TRBV7-2 and TRBJ2-7, with D perhaps matching TRBD2 (6 bases). V was shortened by 2 bases and J by 7 bases, with 15 bases between the two germline ends. CDR3 length: 14 residues. CDR1 is SGHTA, CDR2 FQGNSA, per germline.

For this clone: The same CDR3 also results from other DNA sequences found in this sample. This rearrangement joins TRBV5-1 to TRBJ2-2, with TRBD2 as a possible D gene (5 bases). Trimming pared 4 bases from V and 6 bases from J, leaving 10 bases between. The CDR3 is 13 residues long. Germline CDR1 is SGHRS and CDR2 is YFSETQ. The CDR3 bases are TGCGCCAGCAGCCTAACTAGTTCCGGGGAGCTGTTTTTT. Amino acids: CASSLTSSGELFF.

The genes are TRBV29-1 and TRBJ1-5; D unclear. The CDR3 spans 14 residues. Germline V gene lookup returns CDR1 SQVTM and CDR2 ANQGSEA. V dropped 4 bases and J dropped 0 bases, with 10 bases sitting between them. The CDR3 nucleotides read TGCAGCGTTGGCGGGATTAATAGCAATCAGCCCCAGCATTTT. Its protein is CSVGGINSNQPQHF.

The chain employs TRBV25-1 and TRBJ2-5; D gene uncertain. The DNA end is a closer match to TRBJ2-7, so the J assignment may be wrong. CDR3 length equals 11 residues. In germline, CDR1 is MGHDK, CDR2 SYGVNS. CDR3 nucleotides: TGTGCCAGCAGTGAATTCAGCGAGCAGTACTTC. Its translation: CASSEFSEQYF.

This clone was detected once. J is TRBJ2-7 and V is TRBV6-5; 7 bases agree with TRBD2. The V and J ends lost 7 bases and 3 bases, in that order; junction bases with no gene match: 12. The CDR3 is made up of 15 amino acids. Germline V CDR1 and CDR2: MNHEY, SVGAGI. CDR3 nucleotide sequence: TGTGCCAGCACCCTCCGGGGGGTGCTAATCTACGAGCAGTACTTC. Translating it yields CASTLRGVLIYEQYF.

This chain uses TRBV7-9 with TRBJ1-4; 7 nucleotides align to TRBD1. The junction had 3 bases not matched to a gene; V was cut back by 3 bases and J by 5 bases. The length of the CDR3 is 14 residues. Germline CDR1 is SEHNR and CDR2 is FQNEAQ (reference sequence). The DNA for the CDR3 is TGTGCCAGCAGCTTCCAGGGGGACAATGAAAAACTGTTTTTT. Translating gives CASSFQGDNEKLFF.

In DNA, the CDR3 is TGTGCCAGCAGTGAAGGTCAGGGGGGCCTCTACGAGCAGTACTTC. This codes for CASSEGQGGLYEQYF. The genes are TRBV6-1 and TRBJ2-7, with D possibly TRBD1 on 7 matching bases. CDR1 and CDR2 from the germline V gene are MNHNS and SASEGT. V lost 1 base to trimming and J lost 3 bases, with 13 bases between them. The length of the CDR3 is 15 residues.

The chain recombines TRBV4-3 with TRBJ2-7, with D possibly TRBD2 on 6 matching bases. CDR1 is LGHNA, CDR2 YSLEER, per germline. Trimming stripped 0 bases from V and 7 bases from J, with 13 bases between. This CDR3 comprises 14 residues. This CDR3 reads CASSQEGTSREQYF. CDR3 DNA sequence: TGCGCCAGCAGCCAAGAAGGAACTAGCCGGGAGCAGTACTTC.

For the CDR3, the DNA is TGTGCCAGCACCCATCGTCGTAGCGGGAGTCCGGCCAAAAACATTCAGTACTTC. It codes for CASTHRRSGSPAKNIQYF. This sequence joins TRBV28 and TRBJ2-4; TRBD2 aligns across 9 bases. Losses at the gene ends were 7 bases for V and 1 base for J; bases not matched to a gene: 14. Germline lookup yields CDR1 MDHEN and CDR2 SYDVKM. The CDR3 has 18 amino acids.

V and J are TRBV5-1 and TRBJ2-2; D remains unclear. The V gene lost 4 bases and the J gene lost 6 bases, with 7 bases spanning the gap. CDR1 SGHRS and CDR2 YFSETQ come from the germline V gene. The CDR3 length is 12 residues. The CDR3 here is CASSSWPGELFF. CDR3 DNA sequence: TGCGCCAGCAGCAGTTGGCCCGGGGAGCTGTTTTTT.

This clone was seen a handful of times. The rearrangement joins TRBV11-3 to TRBJ2-3; the D gene is possibly TRBD2 (6 bases). Trimming took off 3 bases at V and 6 bases at J, with 13 bases between the two ends. Germline-derived CDR1 and CDR2 are SGHNT and YENEEA. This CDR3 contains 14 residues. This CDR3 reads CASSLNGRGDTQYF. CDR3 DNA: TGTGCCAGCAGCTTGAACGGGAGAGGCGATACGCAGTATTTT. Full variable domain (rest looked up from reference TRBV11-3 and TRBJ2-3): EAGVVQSPRYKIIEKKQPVAFWCNPISGHNTLYWYLQNLGQGPELLIRYENEEAVDDSQLPKDRFSAERLKGVDSTLKIQPAELGDSAVYLCASSLNGRGDTQYFGPGTRLTVL.

J is TRBJ2-7 and V is TRBV7-3; possibly TRBD2 for D (5 bases). The V gene lost 4 bases and the J gene lost 4 bases, with 17 bases spanning the gap. The CDR3 runs to 15 residues. Germline CDR1 reads SGHTA; CDR2 reads FQGTGA. DNA for the CDR3: TGTGCCAGCAGCTCCGCACGGACCGGGGAGTACGAGCAGTACTTC. This codes for CASSSARTGEYEQYF.

The V and J genes are TRBV29-1 and TRBJ2-2; D possibly uses TRBD1 or TRBD2 (6 bases each). Trimming pared 2 bases from V and 5 bases from J, leaving 9 bases between. CDR3 size: 13 residues. Germline V gene lookup returns CDR1 SQVTM and CDR2 ANQGSEA. In DNA, the CDR3 is TGCAGCGTTGAACAGGGGAGGACCGGGGAGCTGTTTTTT. It specifies CSVEQGRTGELFF.

The chain has TRBV2 and TRBJ2-4; TRBD2 might be the D (5 bases). The V end lost 6 bases, the J end lost 0 bases, and 12 bases lay between the germline ends. The length of the CDR3 is 15 residues. The V gene's germline CDR1 is SNHLY and CDR2 FYNNEI. The CDR3 reads CASRLGEIAKNIQYF. DNA for the CDR3: TGTGCCAGCAGGCTCGGGGAGATAGCCAAAAACATTCAGTACTTC.

V gene TRBV7-9 combines with J gene TRBJ1-5, with D perhaps matching TRBD1 (5 bases). V lost 1 base and J lost 8, with 15 bases in between. The length of the CDR3 is 15 residues. Germline V gene lookup returns CDR1 SEHNR and CDR2 FQNEAQ (reference sequence). CDR3: CASSLGPGLLEPQHF. The CDR3 DNA reads as TGTGCCAGCAGCTTAGGTCCAGGGCTATTGGAGCCCCAGCATTTT.

The J gene is TRBJ2-3, the V gene TRBV29-1; D not resolved. Trimming removed 3 bases at V and 4 bases at J, with 14 bases between. This CDR3 comprises 14 residues. Germline V gene data show CDR1 as SQVTM and CDR2 as ANQGSEA. The CDR3 is CSVDSSGLSDTQYF. The DNA for the CDR3 is TGCAGCGTTGATAGCTCCGGGTTGTCAGATACGCAGTATTTT.

This chain links TRBV5-1 with TRBJ1-6; D gene unclear. There are 13 residues in the CDR3. The germline CDR1 and CDR2 sequences are SGHRS and YFSETQ. V was clipped by 4 bases and J by 8 bases, with 10 bases between them. In nucleotides, the CDR3 is TGCGCCAGCAGCGTAAAGAGTGATTCACCCCTCCACTTT. Protein product: CASSVKSDSPLHF.

V is TRBV7-2 and J is TRBJ2-3; TRBD2 aligns across 10 bases. The CDR3 is made up of 17 amino acids. Germline lookup yields CDR1 SGHTA and CDR2 FQGNSA. V dropped 6 bases and J dropped 1; count of bases not matched to a gene: 10. The CDR3: CASRSGRGPQGTDTQYF. The CDR3 bases are TGTGCCAGCAGGAGCGGGAGGGGGCCCCAGGGCACAGATACGCAGTATTTT. The complete variable domain, with remaining parts taken from reference TRBV7-2 and TRBJ2-3, reads GAGVSQSPSNKVTEKGKDVELRCDPISGHTALYWYRQSLGQGLEFLIYFQGNSAPDKSGLPSDRFSAERTGGSVSTLTIQRTQQEDSAVYLCASRSGRGPQGTDTQYFGPGTRLTVL.

V and J are TRBV28 and TRBJ2-1; 8 bases align to TRBD2. V was pared by 6 bases and J by 9 bases, with 13 bases of the junction left unmatched. Germline V gene lookup returns CDR1 MDHEN and CDR2 SYDVKM. The CDR3 runs to 15 residues. The CDR3 sequence is CASRTGTRGSSEQFF. The CDR3 DNA is TGTGCCAGCAGAACCGGGACTAGAGGCTCGAGTGAGCAGTTCTTC.

The DNA for the CDR3 is TGCGCCAGCACCCCGACAGGGTTGAACACTGAAGCTTTCTTT. Translation gives CASTPTGLNTEAFF. The rearrangement links TRBV5-1 to TRBJ1-1, with 7 bases identical to TRBD1. Germline CDR1 and CDR2: SGHRS and YFSETQ. The CDR3 covers 14 residues. V lost 6 bases and J lost 0; bases outside the gene matches: 5.

The chain employs TRBV27 and TRBJ1-2; D is unresolved. The CDR3 consists of 14 residues. V was cut by 5 bases and J by 5 bases, with 15 bases left in between. Germline CDR1 is MNHEY and CDR2 is SMNVEV (reference sequence). The CDR3 is CASSGLREGYGYTF. DNA for the CDR3: TGTGCCAGCAGTGGACTAAGGGAGGGTTATGGCTACACCTTC.

The rearrangement links TRBV9 to TRBJ1-4; 8 bases match TRBD1. CDR3 length: 15 residues. The germline V gene has CDR1 SGDLS and CDR2 YYNGEE. The J segment lost 8 bases and the V segment lost 3 bases, leaving 9 bases of the junction unmatched. CDR3 loop: CASSAKTGAREKLFF. The CDR3 coding sequence is TGTGCCAGCAGCGCCAAGACAGGGGCGAGGGAAAAACTGTTTTTT.

With respect to this clone: The same CDR3 is also encoded by other DNA sequences in this sample. V usage is TRBV9 and J usage is TRBJ2-2; TRBD2 aligns across 10 bases. In germline, CDR1 is SGDLS, CDR2 YYNGEE. The CDR3 runs 16 residues. Unmatched junction bases numbered 5, after V lost 4 bases and J lost 2 bases. The DNA for the CDR3 is TGTGCCAGCAGCCCCCGGACTAGCGGAAACACCGGGGAGCTGTTTTTT. It encodes CASSPRTSGNTGELFF.

The chain joins TRBV25-1 to TRBJ2-3; TRBD2 matches 7 bases. This CDR3 contains 15 residues. V dropped 8 bases and J dropped 0; count of bases not matched to a gene: 8. Germline V gene data show CDR1 as MGHDK and CDR2 as SYGVNS. The CDR3 loop reads CASGGRGLSTDTQYF. CDR3 coding DNA: TGTGCCAGCGGGGGACGGGGACTAAGCACAGATACGCAGTATTTT.

The chain couples TRBV27 to TRBJ2-1, with no clear D. The V gene's germline CDR1 is MNHEY and CDR2 SMNVEV (reference sequence). The CDR3 consists of 14 residues. V was pared by 8 bases and J by 1 base, with 12 bases between. The CDR3 nucleotides are TGTGCCAGCTCTTCTGCTCAGTCCTACAATGAGCAGTTCTTC. Its protein is CASSSAQSYNEQFF.

The genes are TRBV28 and TRBJ2-7; D ambiguous. This CDR3 comprises 14 residues. Trimming shortened V by 2 bases and J by 4 bases, and 12 bases separated the two germline ends. CDR1 and CDR2 from the germline V gene are MDHEN and SYDVKM. CDR3 loop: CASSLTGGFYEQYF. The CDR3 nucleotides are TGTGCCAGCAGTTTAACGGGTGGTTTTTACGAGCAGTACTTC. Complete variable domain (other parts from reference TRBV28 and TRBJ2-7): DVKVTQSSRYLVKRTGEKVFLECVQDMDHENMFWYRQDPGLGLRLIYFSYDVKMKEKGDIPEGYSVSREKKERFSLILESASTNQTSMYLCASSLTGGFYEQYFGPGTRLTVT.

This clone was detected once. The chain recombines TRBV15 with TRBJ2-1; possibly TRBD1 or TRBD2 for D (5 bases each). Germline V CDR1 and CDR2: LNHNV, YYDKDF (reference sequence). V was trimmed by 0 bases and J by 10 bases, leaving 13 bases between them. The CDR3 covers 14 residues. CDR3 coding DNA: TGTGCCACCAGCAGAGATCTCCGAGGGGTGGAGCAGTTCTTC. Protein sequence: CATSRDLRGVEQFF.

The chain is built from TRBV6-1 and TRBJ1-1, with 8 positions matching TRBD1. This CDR3 has 16 amino acids. Germline lookup yields CDR1 MNHNS and CDR2 SASEGT. With V trimmed by 4 bases and J by 0 bases, 7 bases remained unmatched. The CDR3 here is CASSGDRGSMNTEAFF. In DNA form, the CDR3 reads TGTGCCAGCAGTGGCGACAGGGGCTCAATGAACACTGAAGCTTTCTTT.

The CDR3 loop is CASSLGADGTDTQYF. CDR3 DNA sequence: TGTGCCAGCAGCTTAGGGGCGGATGGCACAGATACGCAGTATTTT. V gene TRBV11-3 combines with J gene TRBJ2-3; D is undetermined. The CDR3 has 15 residues. Germline loops: CDR1 SGHNT, CDR2 YENEEA. Trimming removed 1 base at V and 1 base at J, with 9 bases between.